A selection of T cell receptor beta chains follows, all from one sample in a study of blood T cell repertoires in COVID-19. Generated by immunoSEQ multiplex PCR, the TCRdb table keeps only in-frame clones and is missing some. This table has about 36,000 clones, approximately 90% appearing once. Sequenced: peripheral blood. These receptor sequences come from a human donor in a cohort sampled during active COVID-19. CDR3s include the opening cysteine and the closing phenylalanine or tryptophan. The D gene is left open where the match is weak. Some rows have no size entry. The others give once, few or many, or a class for an expanded clone.

d_call cdr3_length clone_size j_call v_call cdr3_nt cdr3_aa
TRBD2 18 NA TRBJ2-3 TRBV19 TGTGCCAGTAGTATTAGGGTCGGAGGCGGGGGGGCCACAGATACGCAGTATTTT CASSIRVGGGGATDTQYF
NA 16 NA TRBJ2-1 TRBV19 TGTGCCAGTAGTGCCCTGGGGGGTAGCTCCTACAATGAGCAGTTCTTC CASSALGGSSYNEQFF
TRBD2 15 NA TRBJ2-5 TRBV7-9 TGTGCCAGCAGCGCAAGCGGGGGCTTCCAAGAGACCCAGTACTTC CASSASGGFQETQYF
TRBD2 15 NA TRBJ2-1 TRBV6-5 TGTGCCAGCAGCCCCACTAGCGGGAGCTACAATGAGCAGTTCTTC CASSPTSGSYNEQFF
TRBD2 17 NA TRBJ2-2 TRBV4-1 TGCGCCAGCAGCCAACACACTAGCGGGGGGGCCACCGGGGAGCTGTTTTTT CASSQHTSGGATGELFF
NA 13 NA TRBJ1-1 TRBV6-2/TRBV6-3 TGTGCCAGCAGTTACGGGGGGGACACTGAAGCTTTCTTT CASSYGGDTEAFF
TRBD2 18 NA TRBJ2-5 TRBV11-2 TGTGCCAGCAGCCAAGGGCGACTAGCGGGGGGGCCGAGGGAGACCCAGTACTTC CASSQGRLAGGPRETQYF
TRBD2 15 NA TRBJ2-1 TRBV28 TGTGCCAGCAGTCCGCGACTAGCTCCCTACAATGAGCAGTTCTTC CASSPRLAPYNEQFF
NA 13 NA TRBJ2-7 TRBV7-9 TGTGCCAGCAGCATTGACAGTGCTTACGAGCAGTACTTC CASSIDSAYEQYF
TRBD1 13 NA TRBJ2-7 TRBV7-6 TGTGCCAGCAGCTTGACAGGGGACGGCGAGCAGTACTTC CASSLTGDGEQYF
TRBD1 16 NA TRBJ1-1 TRBV7-9 TGTGCCAGCAGCCCCGGGACAGGGGCCTTCAACACTGAAGCTTTCTTT CASSPGTGAFNTEAFF
NA 15 NA TRBJ1-5 TRBV6-5 TGTGCCAGCAGTTACTCAGGCGGCGGAAATCAGCCCCAGCATTTT CASSYSGGGNQPQHF
TRBD1 16 NA TRBJ1-3 TRBV5-1 TGCGCCAGCAGCTTGCCGGCGGGGACAGGGGGAAACACCATATATTTT CASSLPAGTGGNTIYF
NA 13 NA TRBJ1-1 TRBV18 TGTGCCAGCTCACCGGGGCCCTGGGGTGAAGCTTTCTTT CASSPGPWGEAFF
NA 12 NA TRBJ1-2 TRBV19 TGTGCCAGTGCAGGTCCGAAGTATGGCTACACCTTC CASAGPKYGYTF
NA 15 NA TRBJ1-1 TRBV5-5 TGTGCCAGCAGATCGCAGGGGACGGGGAACACTGAAGCTTTCTTT CASRSQGTGNTEAFF
NA 13 NA TRBJ2-7 TRBV19 TGTGCCAGTAGTATAGATCTCCCCTACGAGCAGTACTTC CASSIDLPYEQYF
NA 14 NA TRBJ2-7 TRBV30 TGTGCCTGGAACCTTGGTGGGCTGGCCTACGAGCAGTACTTC CAWNLGGLAYEQYF
NA 13 NA TRBJ2-7 TRBV6-1 TGTGCCAGCAGTGAAGGCACCTATCAACAGCAGTACTTC CASSEGTYQQQYF
NA 15 NA TRBJ1-6 TRBV6-5 TGTGCCAGCGGGGGCAGGAAGTTTTCTAATTCACCCCTCCACTTT CASGGRKFSNSPLHF
TRBD2 18 NA TRBJ2-6 TRBV4-2 TGTGCCAGCAGCCTCCGGGAGGGCGCTAACTCTGGGGCCAACGTCCTGACTTTC CASSLREGANSGANVLTF
TRBD1 16 few TRBJ2-1 TRBV5-4 TGTGCCAGCAGCTTGGGGGGGACAGGGGCCGCCAATGAGCAGTTCTTC CASSLGGTGAANEQFF
NA 15 few TRBJ1-6 TRBV3-1/TRBV3-2 TGTGCCAGCAGCCAAGAGTTTTTTGCCAGGACACCCCTCCACTTT CASSQEFFARTPLHF